The 24 T cell receptor beta chains below were found in one sample sequenced in a study of T cells in Graves' hyperthyroidism and ophthalmopathy. The investigators amplified TCR beta CDR3 regions from RNA transcripts. HTBI primers were employed in a first-round RT-PCR of the TCR CDR3. MiXCR, run by TCRdb on the multiplex PCR reads, gives a single entry per CDR3 protein. Counted here are about 560,000 distinct CDR3 sequences, approximately 14% occurring once; the ten biggest clones make up 6.5% to 8%. Material for sequencing was blood. The receptors here all came from a woman aged 30 to 39 with Graves' hyperthyroidism.

This clonotype showed up many times. One junction end does not reproduce the germline sequence, and a read error may be involved. The gene calls are TRBV20-1 and TRBJ2-7, with TRBD2 matching 9 bases. Germline values: CDR1 DFQATT, CDR2 SNEGSKA (reference sequence). The CDR3 length is 15 residues. The CDR3 coding sequence is TGCAGTGCTACCATCGGACTAGCGTTCTCCTCCGAGCAGTACTTC. Protein: CSATIGLAFSSEQYF.

Ten or more counts support this clonotype. The V gene is TRBV2, the J gene TRBJ2-3, with 7 bases fitting TRBD1. CDR3 length equals 13 residues. With 10 bases clipped from V and 0 bases from J, the junction kept 4 bases outside the gene matches. CDR1 and CDR2 (germline): SNHLY, FYNNEI. This chain's CDR3 is CANRQGSTDTQYF. For the CDR3, the DNA is TGTGCCAACAGACAGGGTAGCACAGATACGCAGTATTTT.

This clonotype appeared many times. CDR3 amino acids: CASSRQVSGEQFF. Here the CDR3 DNA reads TGTGCCAGCAGCCGACAGGTATCGGGTGAGCAGTTCTTC. The chain has TRBV12-3 or TRBV12-4 and TRBJ2-1, with D perhaps matching TRBD1 (6 bases). The CDR3 runs to 13 residues. Deletions cut 6 bases from V and 9 bases from J, with 15 bases between.

Only a few counts were recorded for this clonotype. This chain connects TRBV13 to TRBJ2-7; D is undetermined. The V gene's germline CDR1 is PRHDT and CDR2 FYEKMQ (reference sequence). The CDR3 runs 14 residues. The ends were cut back, 0 bases at V and 1 base at J, with 7 bases in the middle. CDR3 nucleotide sequence: TGTGCCAGCAGCTTAGGCTCAAATTCCTACGAGCAGTACTTC. Encoded protein: CASSLGSNSYEQYF.

In its sample, this clonotype was seen many times. The CDR3: CASSLTRQPNTEAFF. The CDR3 DNA reads as TGTGCCAGCAGCTTAACGAGACAGCCGAACACTGAAGCTTTCTTT. V and J are TRBV11-1 and TRBJ1-1; possibly TRBD1 for D (5 bases). The ends were cut back, 2 bases at V and 1 base at J, with 11 bases in the middle. Per the germline V gene, CDR1 is SGHAT and CDR2 is FQDESV (reference sequence). The CDR3 is 15 amino acids.

In its sample, this clonotype was seen a few times. DNA of the CDR3: TGTGCCAGCAGCCAAGCACAGGGGAAGCATGAGCAGTTCTTC. It is translated as CASSQAQGKHEQFF. This chain connects TRBV4-2 to TRBJ2-1; 7 nucleotides agree with TRBD1. Germline lookup yields CDR1 LGHNA and CDR2 YNFKEQ. CDR3 length equals 14 residues. Trimming took 1 base from V and 8 from J; bases not matched to a gene: 5.

Ten or more counts support this clonotype. V usage is TRBV11-2 and J usage is TRBJ2-7; D ambiguous. The CDR3 has 13 amino acids. Germline CDR1 SGHAT, CDR2 FQNNGV. Trimming cost V 10 bases and J 2 bases, with 15 bases left between them. CDR3 protein: CATDDGSTYEQYF. In DNA, the CDR3 is TGTGCCACCGATGACGGATCTACCTACGAGCAGTACTTC.

The chain employs TRBV24-1 and TRBJ2-3; D is possibly TRBD1 (6 bases). V was trimmed by 0 bases and J by 4 bases, leaving 13 bases between them. The CDR3 covers 16 residues. Germline CDR1 is KGHDR and CDR2 is SFDVKD. This CDR3 is CATSDLGGRGPDTQYF. CDR3 bases: TGTGCCACCAGTGATTTGGGGGGCAGGGGACCAGATACGCAGTATTTT.

At least ten counts were recorded for this clonotype. The chain joins TRBV11-1 to TRBJ2-7; the match to TRBD2 covers 9 bases. The CDR3 has 13 amino acids. Unmatched junction bases numbered 3, after V lost 6 bases and J lost 3 bases. CDR1 and CDR2 from the germline V gene are SGHAT and FQDESV (reference sequence). Written as DNA, the CDR3 is TGTGCCAGCAGGACTAGCGGACTCTACGAGCAGTACTTC. Amino acid sequence: CASRTSGLYEQYF.

The sample holds many counts of this clonotype. The rearrangement joins TRBV20-1 to TRBJ2-7; 11 nucleotides line up with TRBD2. V dropped 6 bases and J dropped 3; count of bases not matched to a gene: 25. The CDR3 runs to 20 residues. The V gene's germline CDR1 is DFQATT and CDR2 SNEGSKA (reference sequence). The DNA for the CDR3 is TGCAGTGCCCTATCACCTCCGGGACTAGCGGAACCCTCAGGGATCTACGAGCAGTACTTC. This codes for CSALSPPGLAEPSGIYEQYF.

The rearrangement links TRBV6-1 to TRBJ1-4; TRBD1 is a possible D gene (6 bases). Germline V gene data show CDR1 as MNHNS and CDR2 as SASEGT. CDR3 length: 14 residues. Trimming left V 6 bases short and J 6 bases short, with 14 bases between. The DNA for the CDR3 is TGTGCCAGCAGCCTCGGGACACCCCATGAAAAACTGTTTTTT. Amino acid sequence: CASSLGTPHEKLFF.

This clonotype was seen only a few times. The V call is TRBV19, the J call TRBJ2-1; TRBD2 agrees at 8 bases. Germline-derived CDR1 and CDR2 are LNHDA and SQIVND (reference sequence). J gave up 3 bases and V 10 bases, and 5 bases lay outside the gene matches. The CDR3 contains 13 residues. The CDR3 DNA sequence: TGTGCCACTAAGCGGGAGAGCTACAATGAGCAGTTCTTC. Its protein is CATKRESYNEQFF.

In its sample, this clonotype was seen many times. This chain connects TRBV30 to TRBJ1-1; D is unresolved. The CDR3 has 12 residues. Germline V CDR1 and CDR2: GTSNPN, SVGIG (reference sequence). The V gene lost 0 bases and the J gene lost 4 bases, with 6 bases spanning the gap. CDR3 loop: CAWSVQSTEAFF. CDR3 DNA: TGTGCCTGGAGTGTACAGAGCACTGAAGCTTTCTTT.

This clonotype has a count of ten or more. V and J are TRBV28 and TRBJ2-7; D may be TRBD1 (6 bases). Germline V gene lookup returns CDR1 MDHEN and CDR2 SYDVKM. The V gene lost 6 bases and the J gene lost 3 bases, with 9 bases spanning the gap. CDR3 length equals 12 residues. The CDR3 coding sequence is TGTGCCAGCAGGGACAGCCGCTACGAGCAGTACTTC. This translates into CASRDSRYEQYF.

This clonotype has only a few counts. J is TRBJ2-2 and V is TRBV2, with D hard to call. This CDR3 comprises 14 residues. The V end lost 7 bases, the J end lost 3 bases, and 12 bases lay between the germline ends. The germline gives CDR1 SNHLY, CDR2 FYNNEI. In DNA, the CDR3 is TGTGCCAGCACTCCGCGCAGAGACACCGGGGAGCTGTTTTTT. This gives the protein CASTPRRDTGELFF.

This clonotype has more than one count but fewer than ten. The V gene is TRBV7-8, the J gene TRBJ2-7, with 7 bases fitting TRBD2. V lost 4 bases and J lost 6; bases outside the gene matches: 12. The CDR3 contains 15 residues. CDR1 is SGHVS, CDR2 FQNEAQ, per germline. The chain's CDR3 is CASSSPAGASGEQYF. CDR3 bases: TGTGCCAGCAGCTCCCCCGCGGGAGCTTCAGGCGAGCAGTACTTC.

This clonotype was seen many times. Here the CDR3 reads CASSEVGSSYEQYF. CDR3 sequence (DNA): TGTGCCAGCAGTGAAGTAGGGAGCTCCTACGAGCAGTACTTC. V usage is TRBV6-1 and J usage is TRBJ2-7, with D maybe TRBD2 (5 bases). The V gene lost 1 base and the J gene lost 0 bases, with 7 bases spanning the gap. The germline CDR1 and CDR2 sequences are MNHNS and SASEGT. The CDR3 is made up of 14 amino acids.

The rearrangement links TRBV2 to TRBJ2-5; possible D gene TRBD2, 6 bases. V was trimmed by 10 bases and J by 5 bases, leaving 17 bases between them. Per germline, CDR1 SNHLY and CDR2 FYNNEI. There are 13 residues in the CDR3. The CDR3 region is CATSGTLGETQYF. DNA of the CDR3: TGTGCCACATCCGGGACTTTGGGGGAGACCCAGTACTTC.

The rearrangement joins TRBV30 to TRBJ2-1; 10 nucleotides match TRBD2. CDR1 is GTSNPN, CDR2 SVGIG, per germline (reference sequence). J lost 1 base, V lost 0 bases, and 12 bases had no gene match. The CDR3 runs 19 residues. The CDR3 DNA sequence: TGTGCCTGGAGTGTACTCCTAGCGGGAGTCCTCTTATCCTACAATGAGCAGTTCTTC. This sequence encodes CAWSVLLAGVLLSYNEQFF.

As concerns this clonotype: A clone one base away is much larger, so this may be a read error. V and J are TRBV6-5 and TRBJ2-1, with 7 bases fitting TRBD2. Germline CDR1 and CDR2: MNHEY and SVGAGI. J lost 10 bases, V lost 4 bases, and 4 bases had no gene match. This CDR3 region has 12 residues. CDR3 residues: CASSFRGSEQFF. The CDR3 DNA sequence: TGTGCCAGCAGTTTTCGCGGGAGCGAGCAGTTCTTC.

This clonotype was counted only a few times. The chain joins TRBV5-6 to TRBJ2-2; tentative D call: TRBD1 (5 bases). This CDR3 has 15 amino acids. In germline, CDR1 is SGHDT, CDR2 YYEEEE. V was shortened by 3 bases and J by 1 base, with 10 bases between the two germline ends. For the CDR3, the DNA is TGTGCCAGCAGCTCGGTAGACAGGAACACCGGGGAGCTGTTTTTT. Translating gives CASSSVDRNTGELFF. Based on the CDR3 plus reference TRBV5-6 and TRBJ2-2, the full variable domain is DAGVTQSPTHLIKTRGQQVTLRCSPKSGHDTVSWYQQALGQGPQFIFQYYEEEERQRGNFPDRFSGHQFPNYSSELNVNALLLGDSALYLCASSSVDRNTGELFFGEGSRLTVL.

At least ten counts were recorded for this clonotype. The chain couples TRBV28 to TRBJ2-2; D is uncertain. The germline V gene encodes CDR1 MDHEN and CDR2 SYDVKM. The CDR3 has 15 amino acids. Trimming took 1 base from V and 8 from J, leaving 14 bases between them. The CDR3 DNA reads as TGTGCCAGCAGTTTATTTCCCAGATCGAGTGGGGAGCTGTTTTTT. Its translation: CASSLFPRSSGELFF.

The sample holds a few counts of this clonotype. This chain links TRBV4-3 with TRBJ2-2; 9 bases are shared with TRBD2. Looked up from germline, CDR1 is LGHNA and CDR2 is YSLEER. Trimming removed 0 bases from V and 5 bases from J; junction bases left unmatched: 1. There are 15 residues in the CDR3. CDR3 in DNA: TGCGCCAGCAGCCAAGATGCGGGGGGGACCGGGGAGCTGTTTTTT. Its protein product is CASSQDAGGTGELFF.

This rearrangement joins TRBV9 to TRBJ1-6; D gene uncertain. The CDR3 extends over 15 amino acids. Trimming cost V 0 bases and J 1 base, with 5 bases left between them. CDR1 and CDR2 from the germline V gene are SGDLS and YYNGEE. Here the CDR3 reads CASSVAASYNSPLHF. CDR3 DNA sequence: TGTGCCAGCAGCGTAGCCGCTTCCTATAATTCACCCCTCCACTTT.